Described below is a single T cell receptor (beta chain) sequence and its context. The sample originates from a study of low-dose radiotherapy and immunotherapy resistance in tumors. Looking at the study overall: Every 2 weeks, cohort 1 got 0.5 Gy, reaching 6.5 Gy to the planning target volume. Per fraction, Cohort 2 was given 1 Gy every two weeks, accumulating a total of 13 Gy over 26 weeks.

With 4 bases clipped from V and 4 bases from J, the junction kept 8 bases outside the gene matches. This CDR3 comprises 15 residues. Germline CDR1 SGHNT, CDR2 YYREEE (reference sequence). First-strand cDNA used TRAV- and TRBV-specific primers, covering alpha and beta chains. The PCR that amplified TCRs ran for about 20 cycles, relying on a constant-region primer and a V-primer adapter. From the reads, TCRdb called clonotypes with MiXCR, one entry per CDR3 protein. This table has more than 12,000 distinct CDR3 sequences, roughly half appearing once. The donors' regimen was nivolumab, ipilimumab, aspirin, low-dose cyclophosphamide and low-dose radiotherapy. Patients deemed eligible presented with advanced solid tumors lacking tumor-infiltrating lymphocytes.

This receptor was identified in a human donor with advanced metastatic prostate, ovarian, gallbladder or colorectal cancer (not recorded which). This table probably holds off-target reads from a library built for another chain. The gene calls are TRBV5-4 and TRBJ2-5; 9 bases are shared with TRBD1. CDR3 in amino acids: CASSKTTGGGETQYF. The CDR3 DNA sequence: TGTGCCAGCAGCAAGACAACAGGGGGCGGAGAGACCCAGTACTTC.